The T cell receptor beta chain under discussion was sequenced for a study of blood T cells in healthy people across ages. For the second PCR, which ran for roughly 6 to 11 cycles, a sample-barcoded 5' primer and a J-beta primer mix were used. Every molecule of cDNA carried a tag from a template-switch adaptor with 12 random nucleotides. TCRdb passed the 5' RACE reads through MiXCR, listing each CDR3 protein once. Among around 1,000,000 distinct CDR3 sequences listed, around 25% were seen once. The authors isolated at least 7 million PBMCs per sample. This CDR3 comprises 15 residues. Germline lookup yields CDR1 SEHNR and CDR2 FQNEAQ (reference sequence). The same specimen was also included in a second study, on T cells of mothers and their children. This second report adds: In each mother, TCR beta CDR3 reads exceeded 9.5 million; in each child, they numbered some 2.8 million.

Sequenced input: blood. The rearrangement joins TRBV7-9 to TRBJ2-5, with TRBD2 matching 10 bases. The tail of the sequence fits TRBJ2-1 better, so the J call may be wrong. The source of this sequence is a girl aged 2-10 years in good health. DNA for the CDR3: TGTGCCAGCAGCGCCGGGACTAGCGTTTACAATGAGCAGTTCTTC. Translation gives CASSAGTSVYNEQFF.